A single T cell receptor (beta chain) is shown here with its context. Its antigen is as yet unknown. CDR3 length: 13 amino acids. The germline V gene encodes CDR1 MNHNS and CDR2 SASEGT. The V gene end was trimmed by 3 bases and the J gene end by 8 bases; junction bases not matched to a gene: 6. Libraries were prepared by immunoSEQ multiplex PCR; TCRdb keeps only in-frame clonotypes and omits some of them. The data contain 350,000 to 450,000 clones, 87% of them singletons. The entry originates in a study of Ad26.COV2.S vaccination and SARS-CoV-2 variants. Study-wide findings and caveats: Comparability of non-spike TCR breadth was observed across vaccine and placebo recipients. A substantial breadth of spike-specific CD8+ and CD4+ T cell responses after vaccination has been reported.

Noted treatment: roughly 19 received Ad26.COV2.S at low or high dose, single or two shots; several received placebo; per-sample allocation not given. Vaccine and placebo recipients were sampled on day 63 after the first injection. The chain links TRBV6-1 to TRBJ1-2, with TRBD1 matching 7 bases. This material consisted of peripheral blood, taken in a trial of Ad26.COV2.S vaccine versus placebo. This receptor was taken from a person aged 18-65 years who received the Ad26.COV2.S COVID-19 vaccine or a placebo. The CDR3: CASSDRDRGGYTF. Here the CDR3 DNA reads TGTGCCAGCAGTGACCGGGACAGAGGGGGCTACACCTTC.